This T cell receptor beta chain was sequenced in a study of PD-1 blockade in classical Hodgkin lymphoma. A word on this clone: Its target is unknown.

All trial patients relapsed after autologous stem cell transplantation. Overall study findings and caveats: When set against healthy donors, newly diagnosed patients were reported to show lower baseline TCR diversity. The CD4+ diversity rise by C4D1 was clearest in complete responders. Sources of repertoire differences remain undefined, possibly disease activity or prior therapy.

The assay was immunoSEQ multiplex PCR, and TCRdb's table has in-frame clones only and misses some. The sample records some 100,000 clones, just under 95% being singletons. The length of the CDR3 is 14 residues. V shed 4 bases and J shed 1 base, with 10 bases lying between them. CDR1 SNHLY and CDR2 FYNNEI come from the germline V gene. The starting material was peripheral blood mononuclear cells (PBMCs), obtained at baseline. This TCR came from a human donor with classical Hodgkin lymphoma. The chain employs TRBV2 and TRBJ2-5, with TRBD2 as a possible D gene (5 bases). As DNA, the CDR3 is TGTGCCAGCAGTGTGAGGGTCACCCAAGAGACCCAGTACTTC. The encoded protein is CASSVRVTQETQYF.